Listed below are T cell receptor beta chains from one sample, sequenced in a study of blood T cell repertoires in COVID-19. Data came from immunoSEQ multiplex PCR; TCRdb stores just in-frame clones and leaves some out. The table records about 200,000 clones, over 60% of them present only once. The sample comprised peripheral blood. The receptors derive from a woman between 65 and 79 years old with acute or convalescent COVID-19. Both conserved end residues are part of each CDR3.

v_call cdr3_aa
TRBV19 CASSLPGQGSYEQYF
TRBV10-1 CASSEGGPTDTQYF
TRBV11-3 CASIHTKQGGGYYGYTF
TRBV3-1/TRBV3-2 CASSQAVTNQPQHF
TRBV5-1 CASGFGSGQETQYF
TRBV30 CAWSSGLETQYF
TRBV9 CASSVDPGLAGPSNNEQFF
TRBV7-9 CASTDIRQGLGSYTF
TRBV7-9 CASSLGASPLHF
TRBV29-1 CSVGEGGELFF
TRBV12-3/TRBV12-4 CASSDRVRNIQYF
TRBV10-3 CATTGDGDEQFF
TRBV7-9 CASSSISGPQHF
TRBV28 CASGQLYNSPLHF
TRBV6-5 CASRYRDRGYEQYF
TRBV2 CASSELGVSEKLFF
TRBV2 CASSGLTVNTEAFF
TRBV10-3 CAISQTSQETQYF
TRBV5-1 CASSLGGDRVEQFF
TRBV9 CASSVVQGGREQFF